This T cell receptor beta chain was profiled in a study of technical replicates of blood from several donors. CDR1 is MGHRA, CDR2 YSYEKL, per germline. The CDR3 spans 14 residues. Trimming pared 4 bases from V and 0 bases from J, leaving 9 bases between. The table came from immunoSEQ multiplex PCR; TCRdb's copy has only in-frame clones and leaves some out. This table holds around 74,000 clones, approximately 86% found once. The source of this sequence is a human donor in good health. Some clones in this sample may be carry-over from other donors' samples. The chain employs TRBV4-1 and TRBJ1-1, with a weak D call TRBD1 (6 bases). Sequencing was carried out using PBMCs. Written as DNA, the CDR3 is TGCGCCAGCAGCCCGGGACAAATGAACACTGAAGCTTTCTTT. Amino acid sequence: CASSPGQMNTEAFF.